This is a list of T cell receptor beta chains from one sample in a study of shared clonotypes between healthy human individuals. TCRdb's table, derived via immunoSEQ multiplex PCR, lists solely in-frame clones and lacks some. The sample shows about 700,000 clones, just over 90% of them seen only once. The sample comprised naive CD8+ T cells sorted from blood. Source of these receptors: a man aged 25 to 40 in good health. Both conserved end residues are part of each CDR3. The D gene is left open where the match is weak. Rows may omit the clone size; those that give it use once, few, many or a size class.

>TRBJ1-2|NA|NA|TRBV7-9
TGTGCCAGCAGCTTTCTGGACCGGCAAGGCTACACCTTC
CASSFLDRQGYTF
>TRBJ2-1|NA|NA|TRBV30
TGTGCCTGGCCCAGCGGGACAAGCTCCTACAATGAGCAGTTCTTC
CAWPSGTSSYNEQFF
>TRBJ1-3|NA|NA|TRBV13
TGTGCCAGCAGCTTGGGAGTGACGGACACCATATATTTT
CASSLGVTDTIYF
>TRBJ2-7|NA|NA|TRBV5-8
TGTGCCAGCAGCCTCCCCCGGACAGCCACCTCCTACGAGCAGTACTTC
CASSLPRTATSYEQYF
>TRBJ2-1|NA|TRBD2|TRBV13
TGTGCCAGCAGCGGTCTAGCGGTTTACAATGAGCAGTTCTTC
CASSGLAVYNEQFF
>TRBJ1-5|NA|TRBD1|TRBV6-6
TGTGCCAGCAGCCAACAGGGGGCCGGTAGCAATCAGCCCCAGCATTTT
CASSQQGAGSNQPQHF
>TRBJ2-4|NA|NA|TRBV19
TGTGCCAGTAGTATAGATCGGGTTTCCGCCAAAAACATTCAGTACTTC
CASSIDRVSAKNIQYF
>TRBJ2-1|NA|TRBD2|TRBV28
TGTGCCAGCAGTTACCCGGGACTAGCGGGATTCAATGAGCAGTTCTTC
CASSYPGLAGFNEQFF
>TRBJ2-2|NA|NA|TRBV9
TGTGCCAGCAGCGTCTACCGGAACACCGGGGAGCTGTTTTTT
CASSVYRNTGELFF
>TRBJ2-3|NA|TRBD2|TRBV27
TGTGCCAGCAGTTTGGGAACTAGCGGGAGAGATACGCAGTATTTT
CASSLGTSGRDTQYF
>TRBJ2-2|NA|NA|TRBV4-1
TGCGCCAGCAGCCAAAGGGAGGGGGCCTTCGGGGAGCTGTTTTTT
CASSQREGAFGELFF
>TRBJ1-1|NA|NA|TRBV25-1
TGTGCCAGCAGGGAAGGAGGGTATGAAGCTTTCTTT
CASREGGYEAFF
>TRBJ2-7|NA|NA|TRBV30
TGTGCCTGGAGTGTAACCGGAGGGCTTGACGAGCAGTACTTC
CAWSVTGGLDEQYF
>TRBJ2-2|once|NA|TRBV19
TGTGCCAGTAGTATGGGCCTAGAGCTGGGCGGGGAGCTGTTTTTT
CASSMGLELGGELFF
>TRBJ2-1|NA|NA|TRBV7-2
TGTGCCAGCAGCTTAGGGAGGTGGGATAATGAGCAGTTCTTC
CASSLGRWDNEQFF
>TRBJ2-7|once|NA|TRBV10-3
TGTGCCATCAGTGGAAAGAGAGGGTTCTCCTACGAGCAGTACTTC
CAISGKRGFSYEQYF
>TRBJ2-1|NA|NA|TRBV7-8
TGTGCCAGCACCCTACTCAAAAGGGGACTTGAGCAGTTCTTC
CASTLLKRGLEQFF
>TRBJ2-1|NA|NA|TRBV7-3
TGTGCCAGCAGCTTAAATGGGATTCGCAATGAGCAGTTCTTC
CASSLNGIRNEQFF
>TRBJ1-1|NA|NA|TRBV13
TGTGCCAGCAGCTCAACAGGGAACGCTGAAGCTTTCTTT
CASSSTGNAEAFF
>TRBJ1-1|NA|NA|TRBV9
TGTGCCAGCAGCACAACCGGGGGGATGAACACTGAAGCTTTCTTT
CASSTTGGMNTEAFF
>TRBJ2-1|NA|TRBD2|TRBV7-9
TGTGCCAGCAGCTCCACATATGGGAGGGTCTCCTCTCTCGATGAGCAGTTCTTC
CASSSTYGRVSSLDEQFF
>TRBJ1-4|NA|NA|TRBV28
TGTGCCAGCAGTTTAAGAGGGGGAGATGAAAAACTGTTTTTT
CASSLRGGDEKLFF